The following is a T cell receptor (beta chain) sequence with its context. The antigen remains unidentified. Data came from immunoSEQ multiplex PCR; TCRdb stores just in-frame clones and leaves some out. The sample lists tens of thousands of clones, roughly four fifths occurring once. The junction had 10 bases not matched to a gene; V was cut back by 0 bases and J by 8 bases. Germline CDR1 LGHNA, CDR2 YSLEER. CDR3 length equals 16 residues. The data were taken from a study of PD-L1 blockade in urothelial cancer. Study-level information: Each participant's history included 0 to 3 prior chemotherapy regimens. Blood yielded a median of around 150,000 T cells per sample. Blood analyses occurred 3 weeks (second dose) and 6 weeks post treatment start. Study-wide findings and caveats: More expansion of tumor-associated blood clones, seen at 3 weeks, marked durable-benefit patients.

Time point meaning: pretreatment peripheral blood. This TCR was recovered from a man between 65 and 85 years old with urothelial cancer. Sequenced here: PBMCs, sampled around atezolizumab (anti-PD-L1) treatment. The V and J genes are TRBV4-3 and TRBJ1-2, with TRBD1 matching over 9 bases. The CDR3 nucleotides read TGCGCCAGCAGCCAAGATGGGACAGGGAAAAGTAAGGGCTACACCTTC. The encoded protein is CASSQDGTGKSKGYTF.